This T cell receptor beta chain was identified during a study of long-term antiretroviral therapy in people with HIV. A note on this clone: Its antigen is currently unknown.

Every participant with HIV received treatment in the United States. The cryopreserved samples used held 1-10 million PBMC prior to extraction of DNA. The run of the v3.0 immunoSEQ assay was at survey level. The sequencing target was 40,000-50,000 T-cell genomes per sample. The assay was immunoSEQ multiplex PCR, and TCRdb's table has in-frame clones only and misses some. The sample includes about 14,000 clones, 88% of them seen just once. Study-level findings and limits: After ART, diversity increased yet remained lower than transplant donor controls.

Germline assignment: CDR1 SGHVS and CDR2 FNYEAQ. This CDR3 contains 13 residues. Between the trimmed V and J ends, which lost 1 base and 4 bases, there was a span of 7 bases. This TCR derives from a man aged 35 to 55 with HIV. The specimen was unsorted PBMCs, collected 6.2 years after starting antiretroviral therapy. The chain has TRBV7-6 and TRBJ1-2, with D perhaps TRBD1 (6 bases). The CDR3 loop reads CASSLEDSYGYTF. The DNA for the CDR3 is TGTGCCAGCAGCTTAGAGGACAGCTATGGCTACACCTTC. Drawing the rest from reference TRBV7-6 and TRBJ1-2, the complete variable domain is GAGVSQSPRYKVTKRGQDVALRCDPISGHVSLYWYRQALGQGPEFLTYFNYEAQQDKSGLPNDRFSAERPEGSISTLTIQRTEQRDSAMYRCASSLEDSYGYTFGSGTRLTVV.